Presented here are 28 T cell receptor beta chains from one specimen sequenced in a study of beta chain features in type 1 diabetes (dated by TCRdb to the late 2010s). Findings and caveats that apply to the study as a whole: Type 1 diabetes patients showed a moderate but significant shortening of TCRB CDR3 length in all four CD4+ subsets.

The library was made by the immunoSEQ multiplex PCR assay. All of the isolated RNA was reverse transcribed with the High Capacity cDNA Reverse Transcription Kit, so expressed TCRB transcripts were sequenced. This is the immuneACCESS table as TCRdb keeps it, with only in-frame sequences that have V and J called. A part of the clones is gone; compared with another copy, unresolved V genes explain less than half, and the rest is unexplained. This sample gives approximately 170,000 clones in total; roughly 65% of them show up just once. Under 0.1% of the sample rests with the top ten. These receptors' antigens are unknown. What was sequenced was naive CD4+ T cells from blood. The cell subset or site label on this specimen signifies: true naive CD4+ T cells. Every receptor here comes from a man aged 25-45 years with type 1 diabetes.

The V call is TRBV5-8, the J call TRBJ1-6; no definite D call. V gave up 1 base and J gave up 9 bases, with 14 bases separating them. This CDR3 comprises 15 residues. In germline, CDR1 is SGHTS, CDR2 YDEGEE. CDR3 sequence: CASSLQASMGSPLHF. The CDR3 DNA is TGTGCCAGCAGCTTGCAGGCCAGTATGGGTTCACCCCTCCACTTT.

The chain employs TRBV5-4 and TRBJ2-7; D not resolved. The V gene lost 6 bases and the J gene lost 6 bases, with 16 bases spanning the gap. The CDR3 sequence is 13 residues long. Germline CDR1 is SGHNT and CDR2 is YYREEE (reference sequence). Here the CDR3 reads CASKVRLHSEQYF. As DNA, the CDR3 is TGTGCCAGCAAAGTAAGACTCCACAGCGAGCAGTACTTC.

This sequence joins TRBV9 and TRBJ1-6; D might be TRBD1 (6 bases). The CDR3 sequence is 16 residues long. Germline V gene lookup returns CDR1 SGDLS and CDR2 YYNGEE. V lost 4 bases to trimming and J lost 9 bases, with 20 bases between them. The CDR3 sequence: CASSRLERGRGSPLHF. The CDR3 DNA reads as TGTGCCAGCAGCCGACTCGAACGGGGGCGAGGTTCACCCCTCCACTTT.

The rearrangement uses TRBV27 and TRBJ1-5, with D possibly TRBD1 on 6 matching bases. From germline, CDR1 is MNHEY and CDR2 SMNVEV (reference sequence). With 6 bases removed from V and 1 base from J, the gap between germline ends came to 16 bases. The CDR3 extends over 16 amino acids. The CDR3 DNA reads TGTGCCAGCAGCCCTCGGACAGCAACCAGCAATCAGCCCCAGCATTTT. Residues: CASSPRTATSNQPQHF.

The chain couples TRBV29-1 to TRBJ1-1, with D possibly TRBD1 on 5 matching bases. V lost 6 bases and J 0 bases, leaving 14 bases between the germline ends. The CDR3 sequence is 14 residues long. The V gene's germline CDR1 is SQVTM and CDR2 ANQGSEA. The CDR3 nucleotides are TGCAGCGTCGACCGACAGTCATTGAACACTGAAGCTTTCTTT. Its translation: CSVDRQSLNTEAFF. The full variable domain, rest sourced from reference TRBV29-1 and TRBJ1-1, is SAVISQKPSRDICQRGTSLTIQCQVDSQVTMMFWYRQQPGQSLTLIATANQGSEATYESGFVIDKFPISRPNLTFSTLTVSNMSPEDSSIYLCSVDRQSLNTEAFFGQGTRLTVV.

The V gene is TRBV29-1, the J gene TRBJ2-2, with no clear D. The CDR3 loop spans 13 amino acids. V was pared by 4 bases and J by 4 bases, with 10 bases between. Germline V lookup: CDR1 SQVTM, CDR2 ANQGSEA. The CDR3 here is CSVGPDGTGELFF. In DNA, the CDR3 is TGCAGCGTTGGCCCTGACGGCACCGGGGAGCTGTTTTTT.

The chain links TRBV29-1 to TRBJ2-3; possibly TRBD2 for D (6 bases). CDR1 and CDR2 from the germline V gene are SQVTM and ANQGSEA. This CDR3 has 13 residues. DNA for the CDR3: TGCAGGGGGCCGACTAGAGACACAGATACGCAGTATTTT. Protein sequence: CRGPTRDTDTQYF.

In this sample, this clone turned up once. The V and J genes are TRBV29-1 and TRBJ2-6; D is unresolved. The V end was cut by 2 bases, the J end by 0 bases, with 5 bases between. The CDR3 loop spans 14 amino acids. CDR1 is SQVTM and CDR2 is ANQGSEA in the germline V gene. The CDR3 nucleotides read TGCAGCGTTGAAACCCTCTCTGGGGCCAACGTCCTGACTTTC. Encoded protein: CSVETLSGANVLTF. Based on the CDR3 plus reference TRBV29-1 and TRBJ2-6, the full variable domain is SAVISQKPSRDICQRGTSLTIQCQVDSQVTMMFWYRQQPGQSLTLIATANQGSEATYESGFVIDKFPISRPNLTFSTLTVSNMSPEDSSIYLCSVETLSGANVLTFGAGSRLTVL.

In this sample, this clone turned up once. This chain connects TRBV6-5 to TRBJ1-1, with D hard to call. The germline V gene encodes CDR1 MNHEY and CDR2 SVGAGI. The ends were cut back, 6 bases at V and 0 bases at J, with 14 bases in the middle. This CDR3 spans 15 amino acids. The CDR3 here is CASSRTYMVNTEAFF. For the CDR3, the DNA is TGTGCCAGCAGCCGGACCTACATGGTGAACACTGAAGCTTTCTTT.

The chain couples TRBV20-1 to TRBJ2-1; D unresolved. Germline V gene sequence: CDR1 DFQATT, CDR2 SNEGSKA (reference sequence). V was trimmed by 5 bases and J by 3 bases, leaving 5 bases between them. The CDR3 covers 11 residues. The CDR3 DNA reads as TGCAGTGCTCCCGACTACAATGAGCAGTTCTTC. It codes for CSAPDYNEQFF.

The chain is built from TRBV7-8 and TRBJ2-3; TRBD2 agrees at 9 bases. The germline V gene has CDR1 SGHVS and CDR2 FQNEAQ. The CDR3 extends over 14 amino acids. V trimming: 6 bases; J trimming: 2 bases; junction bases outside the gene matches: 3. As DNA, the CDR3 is TGTGCCAGCAGGCGGGGGGGCGCCACAGATACGCAGTATTTT. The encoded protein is CASRRGGATDTQYF.

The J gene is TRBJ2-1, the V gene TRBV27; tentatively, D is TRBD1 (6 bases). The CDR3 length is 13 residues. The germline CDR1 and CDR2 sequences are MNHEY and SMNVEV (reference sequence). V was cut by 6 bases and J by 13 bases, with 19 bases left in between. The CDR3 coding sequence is TGTGCCAGCAGAGTTTATCTTGGACAGATTCAGTTCTTC. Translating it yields CASRVYLGQIQFF.

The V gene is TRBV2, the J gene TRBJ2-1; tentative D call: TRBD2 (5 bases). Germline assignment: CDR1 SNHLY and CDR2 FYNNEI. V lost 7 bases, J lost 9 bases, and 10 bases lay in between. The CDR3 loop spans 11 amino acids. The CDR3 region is CASTERSEQFF. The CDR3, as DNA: TGTGCCAGCACCGAGCGGAGTGAGCAGTTCTTC.

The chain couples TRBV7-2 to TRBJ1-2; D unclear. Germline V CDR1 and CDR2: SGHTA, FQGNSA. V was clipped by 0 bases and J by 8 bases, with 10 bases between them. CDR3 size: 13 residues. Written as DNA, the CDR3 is TGTGCCAGCAGCTTAGCTCTTGAGGTCGGCTACACCTTC. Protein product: CASSLALEVGYTF.

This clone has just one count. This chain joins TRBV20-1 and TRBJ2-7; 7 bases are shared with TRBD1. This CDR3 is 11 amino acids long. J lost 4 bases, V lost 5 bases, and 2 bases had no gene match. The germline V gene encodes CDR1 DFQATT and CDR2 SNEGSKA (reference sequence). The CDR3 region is CSADRDYEQYF. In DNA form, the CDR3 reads TGCAGTGCTGACAGGGATTACGAGCAGTACTTC.

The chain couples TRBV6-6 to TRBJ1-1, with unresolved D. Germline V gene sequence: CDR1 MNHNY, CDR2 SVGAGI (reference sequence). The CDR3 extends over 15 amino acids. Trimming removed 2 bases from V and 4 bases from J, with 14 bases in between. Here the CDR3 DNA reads TGTGCCAGCAGTTACCTAAGGGAGGGTCCCACTGAAGCTTTCTTT. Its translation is CASSYLREGPTEAFF.

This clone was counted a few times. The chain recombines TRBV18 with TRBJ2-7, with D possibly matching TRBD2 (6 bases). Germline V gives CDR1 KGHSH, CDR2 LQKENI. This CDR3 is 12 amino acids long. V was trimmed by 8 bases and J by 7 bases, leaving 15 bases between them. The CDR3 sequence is CASRREGEEQYF. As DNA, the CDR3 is TGTGCCAGCCGGAGGGAAGGAGAAGAGCAGTACTTC.

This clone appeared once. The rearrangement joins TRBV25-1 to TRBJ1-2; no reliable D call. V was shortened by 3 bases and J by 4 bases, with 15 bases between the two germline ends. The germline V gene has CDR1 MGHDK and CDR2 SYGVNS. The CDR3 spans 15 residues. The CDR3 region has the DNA TGTGCCAGCAGTGACAGCCGGGTTGAGGTCTATGGCTACACCTTC. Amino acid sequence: CASSDSRVEVYGYTF.

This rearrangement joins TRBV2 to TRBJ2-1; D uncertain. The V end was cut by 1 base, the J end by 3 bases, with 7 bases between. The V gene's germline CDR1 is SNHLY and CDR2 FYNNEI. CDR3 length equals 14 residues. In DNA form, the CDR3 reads TGTGCCAGCAGTGAAGACGGTTTCTACAATGAGCAGTTCTTC. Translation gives CASSEDGFYNEQFF.

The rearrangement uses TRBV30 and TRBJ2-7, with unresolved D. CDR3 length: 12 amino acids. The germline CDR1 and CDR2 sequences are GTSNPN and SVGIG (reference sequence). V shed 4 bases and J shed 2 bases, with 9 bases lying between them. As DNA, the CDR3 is TGTGCCTGGACAGTTAACCCCTACGAGCAGTACTTC. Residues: CAWTVNPYEQYF.

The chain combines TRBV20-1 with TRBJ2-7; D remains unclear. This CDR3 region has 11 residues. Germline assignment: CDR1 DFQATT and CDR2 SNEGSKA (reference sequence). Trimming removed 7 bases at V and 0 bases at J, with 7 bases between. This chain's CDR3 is CSVYNSYEQYF. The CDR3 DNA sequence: TGCAGTGTTTACAACTCCTACGAGCAGTACTTC.

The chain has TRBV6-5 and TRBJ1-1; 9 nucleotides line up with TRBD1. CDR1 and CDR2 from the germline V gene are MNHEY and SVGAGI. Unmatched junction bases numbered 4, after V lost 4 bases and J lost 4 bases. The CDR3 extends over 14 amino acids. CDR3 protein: CASSSDRGGTEAFF. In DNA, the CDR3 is TGTGCCAGCAGTTCGGACAGGGGAGGCACTGAAGCTTTCTTT.

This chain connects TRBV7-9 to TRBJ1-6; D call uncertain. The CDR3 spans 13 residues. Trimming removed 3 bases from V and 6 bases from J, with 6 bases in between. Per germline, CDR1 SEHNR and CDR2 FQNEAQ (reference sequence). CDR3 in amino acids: CASSLTLNSPLHF. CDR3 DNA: TGTGCCAGCAGCTTGACACTTAATTCACCCCTCCACTTT.

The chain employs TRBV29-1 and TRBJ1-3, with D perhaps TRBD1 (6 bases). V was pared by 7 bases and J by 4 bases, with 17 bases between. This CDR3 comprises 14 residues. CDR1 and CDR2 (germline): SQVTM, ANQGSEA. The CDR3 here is CSAIPAGAGNTIYF. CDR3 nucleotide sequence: TGCAGCGCCATCCCGGCAGGGGCAGGAAACACCATATATTTT.

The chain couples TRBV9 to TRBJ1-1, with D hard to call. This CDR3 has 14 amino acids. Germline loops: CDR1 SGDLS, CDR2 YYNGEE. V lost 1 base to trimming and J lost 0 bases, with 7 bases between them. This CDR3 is CASSVSLLNTEAFF. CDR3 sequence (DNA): TGTGCCAGCAGCGTATCCCTACTGAACACTGAAGCTTTCTTT.

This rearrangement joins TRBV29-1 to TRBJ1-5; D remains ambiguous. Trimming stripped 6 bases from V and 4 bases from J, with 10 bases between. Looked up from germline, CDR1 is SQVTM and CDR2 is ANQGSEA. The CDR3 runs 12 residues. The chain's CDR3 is CSVVNRNQPQHF. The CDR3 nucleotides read TGCAGCGTGGTCAACAGAAATCAGCCCCAGCATTTT.

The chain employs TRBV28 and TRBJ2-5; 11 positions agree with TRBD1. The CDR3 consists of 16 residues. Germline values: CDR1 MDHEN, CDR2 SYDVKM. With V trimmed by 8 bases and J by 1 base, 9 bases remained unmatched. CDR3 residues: CASRTSGTGGQETQYF. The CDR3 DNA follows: TGTGCCAGCCGAACTTCCGGGACAGGGGGCCAAGAGACCCAGTACTTC.

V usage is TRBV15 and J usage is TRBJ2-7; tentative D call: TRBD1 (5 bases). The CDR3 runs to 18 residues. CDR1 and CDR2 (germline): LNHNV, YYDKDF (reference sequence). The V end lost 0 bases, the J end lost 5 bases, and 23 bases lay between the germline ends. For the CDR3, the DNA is TGTGCCACCAGCAGAGATCGACCTCAGTGGGGCACAACGGACGAGCAGTACTTC. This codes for CATSRDRPQWGTTDEQYF.